This T cell receptor (beta chain) was identified during a study of blood T cell repertoires in COVID-19. In the study overall: Sample material is recorded as cDNA or gDNA derived from T cells, B-cell-depleted T cells, or PBMCs.

This clone occurred a few times. Some clones are missing from TCRdb's copy, which holds only in-frame ones; the method was immunoSEQ multiplex PCR. This sample carries under 130,000 clones, 69% of them seen once, and the ten largest clones take about 5.9%. This receptor was taken from a man at least 80 years old with acute or convalescent COVID-19. The sample was peripheral blood.

The CDR3: CSVETGTSAYNEQFF. The CDR3, as DNA: TGCAGCGTTGAAACGGGGACTAGCGCCTACAATGAGCAGTTCTTC. The J gene is TRBJ2-1, the V gene TRBV29-1; TRBD2 aligns across 10 bases. Looked up from germline, CDR1 is SQVTM and CDR2 is ANQGSEA. The CDR3 has 15 amino acids. V trimming: 2 bases; J trimming: 2 bases; junction bases outside the gene matches: 3.